This T cell receptor beta chain was retrieved from a study of blood T cell repertoires in COVID-19. What the recovered Cohort 3 donors had was two negative PCRs, clearance, or symptom resolution. Measured with immunoSEQ multiplex PCR; TCRdb has only the in-frame clones, and not every one. The sample includes about 270,000 clones, 86% of them seen just once. Trimming stripped 6 bases from V and 3 bases from J, with 22 bases between. Germline CDR1 KGHSH, CDR2 LQKENI. CDR3 size: 17 residues. The TCR comes from a woman between 18 and 30 years old who had recovered from COVID-19. The sequencing input was PBMCs or T cells enriched from blood (not recorded which). The genes are TRBV18 and TRBJ2-3; D unresolved. The CDR3 region has the DNA TGTGCCAGCTCGCCATCAAACATTACAAGGCGGACAGATACGCAGTATTTT. Its protein is CASSPSNITRRTDTQYF.